This TCR beta chain is drawn from a study of shared clonotypes between healthy human individuals. Overall study context: Researchers assigned three CD4 naive, three CD4 memory, two CD8 naive and one CD8 memory plate to each donor. Study results and caveats: A reduction in generation probabilities was seen for non-shared clonotypes relative to those shared by all four donors.

As regards this clone: The antigen is unknown.

The authors' processing: From ImmunoSEQ came sequences covering only the junction and carrying no quality scores, so filtering differed. The assay was immunoSEQ multiplex PCR, and TCRdb's table has in-frame clones only and misses some. V and J calls and clone size are given by that table; D and trimming were obtained from the DNA. There are about 2 million clones in the sample; about 95% occur only once, and about 1.1% lies in the top ten. This CDR3 contains 14 residues. With 2 bases removed from V and 2 bases from J, the gap between germline ends came to 10 bases. In germline, CDR1 is MNHEY, CDR2 SMNVEV (reference sequence). Naive CD8 cells comprised CD45RO-negative, CCR7-positively selected cells, excluding terminally differentiated effector memory CD45RA+ cells.

The receptor comes from a man aged 18 to 30 in good health. The chain is built from TRBV27 and TRBJ2-7; TRBD1 is a possible D gene (5 bases). Source material: naive CD8+ T cells sorted from blood. DNA for the CDR3: TGTGCCAGCAGTTTAATACAGGACCCCTACGAGCAGTACTTC. As protein: CASSLIQDPYEQYF.